This T cell receptor beta chain emerged from a study of shared clonotypes between healthy human individuals. Study at large: The cohort had two women and a few men, ages 18 to 49.

Points from the study as a whole: Naive subsets, compared against memory subsets, generally had larger estimated richness values.

Using immunoSEQ multiplex PCR, the repertoire was profiled, and TCRdb retains in-frame clones only, with some absent. The sample carries roughly 2.6 million clones, approximately 94% recorded once. Trimming stripped 3 bases from V and 2 bases from J, with 11 bases between. The V gene's germline CDR1 is WNHNN and CDR2 SYGVQD (reference sequence). The CDR3 runs 14 residues. About this clone: Its target is unknown.

The chain employs TRBV10-1 and TRBJ2-7, with D perhaps matching TRBD2 (5 bases). Sequenced sample: naive CD4+ T cells sorted from blood. Subset meaning: CD45RA+ positively selected. The receptor comes from a young man in good health. CDR3 DNA: TGCGCCAGCAGTGACGGCGGGTACCCCTACGAGCAGTACTTC. Protein sequence: CASSDGGYPYEQYF.